Here is one TCR beta chain with its context. Its antigen is not known. This entry belongs to a study of T cell responses to AZD1222 COVID-19 vaccine. Points from the study as a whole: White British people made up most donors, females outnumbered males, and clonal diversity was possibly underestimated. As reported, nearly half of all spike-specific TCRs target variant regions that are unmutated. Spike-wide vaccine-associated CD4 TCRs dominated at 160-218 and 743-854. Researchers took repertoire samples only after the peak T cell response had come.

Profiling relied on immunoSEQ multiplex PCR, and the TCRdb table lists in-frame clones only, not all of them. The table has 150,000 to 200,000 clones, less than 95% seen once. CDR3 length equals 12 residues. The germline V gene encodes CDR1 SGHAT and CDR2 FQNNGV. The ends were cut back, 4 bases at V and 2 bases at J, with 6 bases in the middle. The sequence was obtained from an adult in good health. This sample comprised peripheral blood, obtained on day 0 of AZD1222 vaccination. The chain is built from TRBV11-2 and TRBJ2-7; no clear D. Here the CDR3 DNA reads TGTGCCAGCAGCTCGCGTCCCTACGAGCAGTACTTC. It codes for CASSSRPYEQYF.